The 3 T cell receptor beta chains reported below all come from one sample, sequenced in a study of T cells after somatic rescue of genetic block. Profiling relied on immunoSEQ multiplex PCR, and the TCRdb table lists in-frame clones only, not all of them. The data contain 85,000 to 90,000 clones, more than 80% of them seen just once; the ten biggest clones take up around 1.5%. The sequencing input was peripheral blood mononuclear cells (PBMCs). The source of these receptors is a young woman.

The V gene is TRBV6-5, the J gene TRBJ2-6, with no clear D. CDR1 is MNHEY, CDR2 SVGAGI, per germline. Trimming shortened V by 5 bases and J by 0 bases, and 8 bases separated the two germline ends. This CDR3 is built from 15 residues. Here the CDR3 reads CASSPRVSGANVLTF. CDR3 nucleotides: TGTGCCAGCAGTCCCCGGGTCTCTGGGGCCAACGTCCTGACTTTC.

V gene TRBV27 combines with J gene TRBJ2-2; D perhaps matches TRBD2 (5 bases). Germline V gene lookup returns CDR1 MNHEY and CDR2 SMNVEV (reference sequence). Trimming took 2 bases from V and 6 from J, leaving 13 bases between them. The CDR3 sequence is 15 residues long. The CDR3 loop is CASSLEGSRAGELFF. Written as DNA, the CDR3 is TGTGCCAGCAGTTTAGAGGGCTCGAGGGCCGGGGAGCTGTTTTTT.

This chain joins TRBV6-5 and TRBJ1-1; a possible D gene is TRBD1 (5 bases). The CDR3 totals 15 residues. V lost 4 bases and J 0 bases, leaving 12 bases between the germline ends. In germline, CDR1 is MNHEY, CDR2 SVGAGI. Here the CDR3 DNA reads TGTGCCAGCAGTTCTGTGGACACCATGAACACTGAAGCTTTCTTT. Translated, it gives CASSSVDTMNTEAFF.